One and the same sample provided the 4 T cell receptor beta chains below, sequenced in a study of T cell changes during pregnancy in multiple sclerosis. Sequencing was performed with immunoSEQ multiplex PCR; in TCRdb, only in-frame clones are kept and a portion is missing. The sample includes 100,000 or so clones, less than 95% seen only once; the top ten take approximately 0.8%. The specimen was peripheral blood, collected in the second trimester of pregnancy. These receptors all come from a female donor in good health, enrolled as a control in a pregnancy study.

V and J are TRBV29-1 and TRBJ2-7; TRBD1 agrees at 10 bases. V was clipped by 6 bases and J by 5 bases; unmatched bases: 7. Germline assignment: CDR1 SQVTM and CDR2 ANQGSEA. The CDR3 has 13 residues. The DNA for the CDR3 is TGCAGCGTACCGGGACAGGGGAGCCACGAGCAGTACTTC. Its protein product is CSVPGQGSHEQYF.

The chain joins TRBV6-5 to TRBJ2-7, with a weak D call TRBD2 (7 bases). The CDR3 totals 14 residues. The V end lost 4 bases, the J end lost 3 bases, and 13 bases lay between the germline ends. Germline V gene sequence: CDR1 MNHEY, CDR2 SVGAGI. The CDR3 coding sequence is TGTGCCAGCAGTTTAACAGGGAGGGTCTACGAGCAGTACTTC. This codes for CASSLTGRVYEQYF.

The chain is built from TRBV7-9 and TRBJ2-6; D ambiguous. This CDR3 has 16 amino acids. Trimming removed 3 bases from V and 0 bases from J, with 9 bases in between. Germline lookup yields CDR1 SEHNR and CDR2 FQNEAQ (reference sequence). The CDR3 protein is CASSFSLSSGANVLTF. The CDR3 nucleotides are TGTGCCAGCAGCTTCTCGTTGAGCTCTGGGGCCAACGTCCTGACTTTC.

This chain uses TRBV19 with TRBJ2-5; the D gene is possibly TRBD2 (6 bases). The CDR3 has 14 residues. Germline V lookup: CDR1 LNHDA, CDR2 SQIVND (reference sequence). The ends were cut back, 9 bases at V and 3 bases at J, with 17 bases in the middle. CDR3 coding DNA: TGTGCCAGCCGAGGGGTGCGGGATAAAGAGACCCAGTACTTC. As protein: CASRGVRDKETQYF.